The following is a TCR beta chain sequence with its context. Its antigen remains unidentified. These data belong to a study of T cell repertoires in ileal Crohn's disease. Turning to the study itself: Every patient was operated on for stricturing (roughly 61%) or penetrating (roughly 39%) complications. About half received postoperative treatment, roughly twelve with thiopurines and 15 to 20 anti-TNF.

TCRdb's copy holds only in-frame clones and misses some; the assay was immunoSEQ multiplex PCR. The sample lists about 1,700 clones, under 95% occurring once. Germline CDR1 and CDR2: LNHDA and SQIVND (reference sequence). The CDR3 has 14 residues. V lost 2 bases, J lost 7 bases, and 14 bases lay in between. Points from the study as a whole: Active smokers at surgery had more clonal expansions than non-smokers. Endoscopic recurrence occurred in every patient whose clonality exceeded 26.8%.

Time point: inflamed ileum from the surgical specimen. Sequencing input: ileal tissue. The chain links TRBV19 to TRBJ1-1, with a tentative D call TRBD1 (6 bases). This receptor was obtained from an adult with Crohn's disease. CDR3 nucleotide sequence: TGTGCCAGTAGTATAAGGGACGGGGGCGGTGAAGCTTTCTTT. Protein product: CASSIRDGGGEAFF.